What follows are 5 T cell receptor beta chains derived from one specimen sequenced in a study of cytomegalovirus exposure and HLA in healthy donors. PCR primers comprised 60 Vbeta and 13 Jbeta primers. The data were produced by immunoSEQ multiplex PCR, yet TCRdb's version contains in-frame clones alone and is incomplete. This repertoire shows around 180,000 clones, 70% to 80% found once; its top ten account for approximately 1.4%. Sequencing input: PBMCs. These receptors were collected from a woman aged 45-65 years in good health and CMV-seronegative.

The chain has TRBV6-6 and TRBJ2-3; unclear D gene. CDR1 and CDR2 (germline): MNHNY, SVGAGI (reference sequence). This CDR3 has 15 amino acids. Trimming took off 2 bases at V and 4 bases at J, with 13 bases between the two ends. As DNA, the CDR3 is TGTGCCAGCAGTTACGAGGCCGGGTGGGCAGATACGCAGTATTTT. Protein: CASSYEAGWADTQYF.

This sequence joins TRBV4-2 and TRBJ1-4; D remains unclear. The CDR3 is 20 residues long. The germline V gene encodes CDR1 LGHNA and CDR2 YNFKEQ. Trimming removed 0 bases from V and 0 bases from J, with 20 bases in between. The CDR3 DNA sequence: TGTGCCAGCAGCCAAGACGGTATCAGCCGGAACCGGGCAACTAATGAAAAACTGTTTTTT. This sequence encodes CASSQDGISRNRATNEKLFF.

The genes are TRBV28 and TRBJ1-5; D gene unclear. The CDR3 runs 15 residues. The V and J ends lost 7 bases and 1 base respectively, with 14 bases between them. From germline, CDR1 is MDHEN and CDR2 SYDVKM. In DNA, the CDR3 is TGTGCCAGCACTCCCGATGGCAGAAGCAATCAGCCCCAGCATTTT. Its protein is CASTPDGRSNQPQHF.

V is TRBV29-1 and J is TRBJ2-4; possible D gene TRBD2, 6 bases. Germline CDR1 SQVTM, CDR2 ANQGSEA. The CDR3 spans 12 residues. With 3 bases removed from V and 7 bases from J, the gap between germline ends came to 10 bases. The CDR3 DNA follows: TGCAGCGTTGAGGAGGGAATTAACATTCAGTACTTC. Its protein is CSVEEGINIQYF.

Only one count was recorded for this clone. The genes are TRBV27 and TRBJ2-3; D perhaps matches TRBD2 (6 bases). The V end lost 2 bases, the J end lost 1 base, and 10 bases lay between the germline ends. Germline CDR1 MNHEY, CDR2 SMNVEV (reference sequence). The CDR3 is made up of 15 amino acids. CDR3 sequence: CASSLRREGTDTQYF. As DNA, the CDR3 is TGTGCCAGCAGTTTAAGGCGGGAAGGCACAGATACGCAGTATTTT.